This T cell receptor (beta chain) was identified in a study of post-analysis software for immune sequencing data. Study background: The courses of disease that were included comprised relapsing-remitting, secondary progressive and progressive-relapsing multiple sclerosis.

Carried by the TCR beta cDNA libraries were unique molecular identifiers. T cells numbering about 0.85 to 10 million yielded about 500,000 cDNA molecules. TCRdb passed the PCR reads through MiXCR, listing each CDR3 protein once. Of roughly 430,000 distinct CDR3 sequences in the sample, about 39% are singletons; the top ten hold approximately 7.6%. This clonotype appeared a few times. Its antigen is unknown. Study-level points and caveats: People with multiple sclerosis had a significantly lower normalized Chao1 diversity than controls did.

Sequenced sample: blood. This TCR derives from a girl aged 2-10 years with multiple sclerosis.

The CDR3 sequence: CASSYSRGADTQYF. Here the CDR3 DNA reads TGTGCCAGCAGTTACTCGAGGGGCGCAGATACGCAGTATTTT. The chain uses TRBV6-6 and TRBJ2-3, with D perhaps TRBD1 or TRBD2 (5 bases each). From germline, CDR1 is MNHNY and CDR2 SVGAGI (reference sequence). Trimming shortened V by 0 bases and J by 4 bases, and 8 bases separated the two germline ends. The CDR3 contains 14 residues.